Presented here are 3 T cell receptor beta chains from one specimen sequenced in a study of shared clonotypes between healthy human individuals. Assay used: immunoSEQ multiplex PCR; TCRdb lists only in-frame clones, some missing. The data hold hundreds of thousands of clones, with around 73% observed a single time. The material sequenced was memory CD4+ T cells sorted from blood. Subset: CD45RA-negative fraction. These receptors all come from a woman aged 30 to 39 in good health.

This clone showed up just a few times. V and J are TRBV5-1 and TRBJ2-3; 8 nucleotides line up with TRBD1. CDR1 and CDR2 from the germline V gene are SGHRS and YFSETQ. CDR3 length: 15 amino acids. Unmatched junction bases numbered 2, after V lost 0 bases and J lost 2 bases. The CDR3 reads CASSLAGQATDTQYF. The DNA of the CDR3 is TGCGCCAGCAGCTTGGCGGGACAGGCCACAGATACGCAGTATTTT.

This clone was counted a single time. The V and J genes are TRBV28 and TRBJ2-1, with a possible D match to TRBD2 (6 bases). Germline V CDR1 and CDR2: MDHEN, SYDVKM. V lost 2 bases, J lost 3 bases, and 11 bases lay in between. CDR3 length: 15 amino acids. The CDR3 DNA reads as TGTGCCAGCAGTTTAGGAGGGACGGACTACAATGAGCAGTTCTTC. Translating it yields CASSLGGTDYNEQFF.

V usage is TRBV5-4 and J usage is TRBJ1-1; 7 nucleotides match TRBD1. Trimming at V came to 4 bases and at J to 0 bases, leaving 3 bases not matched to a gene. CDR1 and CDR2 (germline): SGHNT, YYREEE (reference sequence). The CDR3 sequence is 14 residues long. In nucleotides, the CDR3 is TGTGCCAGCAGCATCACAGGGGTGAACACTGAAGCTTTCTTT. Its protein product is CASSITGVNTEAFF.